This entry describes one T cell receptor (beta chain). This sample is part of a study of cytomegalovirus exposure and HLA in healthy donors. Study information: The 110 million or so unique TCR beta sequences, from roughly 170 million T cells, were found by an earlier analysis.

Researchers ran the PCR with 60 Vbeta and 13 Jbeta primers. The protocol was immunoSEQ multiplex PCR, while the TCRdb copy is restricted to in-frame clones and leaves out a portion. The table includes 75,000 to 100,000 clones, around 78% detected once. V was clipped by 1 base and J by 0 bases, with 10 bases between them. This CDR3 contains 16 residues. Per germline, CDR1 LNHDA and CDR2 SQIVND (reference sequence). This sequence joins TRBV19 and TRBJ1-3, with a weak D call TRBD1 (5 bases). Sequencing was done on a sample of PBMCs. This sequence was found in a young man in good health and CMV-seronegative. For the CDR3, the DNA is TGTGCCAGTAGTATAGTTACAGGTTCCTCTGGAAACACCATATATTTT. Amino acids: CASSIVTGSSGNTIYF.